These 17 T cell receptor beta chains came from one sample sequenced in a study of cytomegalovirus exposure and HLA in healthy donors. This table comes from immunoSEQ multiplex PCR, and its TCRdb copy is limited to in-frame clones, with some not included. The sample shows 150,000 to 200,000 clones, 84% of them seen only once. Sequencing was performed on PBMCs. The receptors stem from a woman under 30 in good health and CMV-seropositive.

The gene calls are TRBV5-1 and TRBJ2-5; tentative D call: TRBD2 (5 bases). V shed 4 bases and J shed 2 bases, with 18 bases lying between them. There are 16 residues in the CDR3. CDR1 is SGHRS, CDR2 YFSETQ, per germline. The CDR3 region is CASSPGLMGSQETQYF. CDR3 coding DNA: TGCGCCAGCAGCCCGGGGTTAATGGGATCGCAAGAGACCCAGTACTTC. The full variable domain, with the rest looked up from reference TRBV5-1 and TRBJ2-5, is KAGVTQTPRYLIKTRGQQVTLSCSPISGHRSVSWYQQTPGQGLQFLFEYFSETQRNKGNFPGRFSGRQFSNSRSEMNVSTLELGDSALYLCASSPGLMGSQETQYFGPGTRLLVL.

This clone was counted once. J is TRBJ2-1 and V is TRBV19, with D possibly being TRBD1 (5 bases). The V end was cut by 4 bases, the J end by 8 bases, with 12 bases between. Germline CDR1 LNHDA, CDR2 SQIVND (reference sequence). The CDR3 consists of 13 residues. The CDR3 protein is CASSTPQGHEQFF. The CDR3 nucleotides read TGTGCCAGTAGTACCCCCCAGGGCCATGAGCAGTTCTTC.

The chain couples TRBV5-4 to TRBJ2-3, with D tentatively TRBD1 (5 bases). The V and J ends lost 1 base and 4 bases respectively, with 10 bases between them. Germline assignment: CDR1 SGHNT and CDR2 YYREEE (reference sequence). The CDR3 length is 14 residues. As DNA, the CDR3 is TGTGCCAGCAGCTTGAAGTTAGGGGCAGATACGCAGTATTTT. This sequence encodes CASSLKLGADTQYF.

The chain combines TRBV27 with TRBJ2-3; 7 bases match TRBD1. V shed 2 bases, J shed 4 bases, and the junction held 6 bases outside the gene matches. This CDR3 comprises 15 residues. Germline-derived CDR1 and CDR2 are MNHEY and SMNVEV (reference sequence). The CDR3 nucleotides read TGTGCCAGCAGTTTAATAGGGACAGACTCAGATACGCAGTATTTT. Its translation: CASSLIGTDSDTQYF.

The genes are TRBV5-4 and TRBJ2-3; 14 nucleotides align to TRBD2. The V gene end was trimmed by 4 bases and the J gene end by 2 bases; junction bases not matched to a gene: 6. Germline V CDR1 and CDR2: SGHNT, YYREEE (reference sequence). This CDR3 has 17 amino acids. The CDR3 bases are TGTGCCAGCAGCATTCGGACTAGCGGGGGGCACACAGATACGCAGTATTTT. Translating gives CASSIRTSGGHTDTQYF. Together with reference TRBV5-4 and TRBJ2-3, the CDR3 gives the full variable domain: ETGVTQSPTHLIKTRGQQVTLRCSSQSGHNTVSWYQQALGQGPQFIFQYYREEENGRGNFPPRFSGLQFPNYSSELNVNALELDDSALYLCASSIRTSGGHTDTQYFGPGTRLTVL.

The rearrangement joins TRBV4-2 to TRBJ1-2, with D possibly matching TRBD1 (5 bases). In germline, CDR1 is LGHNA, CDR2 YNFKEQ. This CDR3 is 16 amino acids long. The germline V and J ends were trimmed by 3 bases and 4 bases, with 18 bases remaining between them. DNA for the CDR3: TGTGCCAGCAGCCAGAAAGGGGCCTCCAACCCCTATGGCTACACCTTC. Protein product: CASSQKGASNPYGYTF.

The genes are TRBV7-3 and TRBJ1-2; 9 positions agree with TRBD1. This CDR3 region has 13 residues. Germline CDR1 is SGHTA and CDR2 is FQGTGA. J gave up 8 bases and V 5 bases, and 6 bases lay outside the gene matches. This chain's CDR3 is CASSGQGLSGYTF. CDR3 DNA: TGTGCCAGCAGCGGACAGGGGTTGAGCGGCTACACCTTC.

The V and J genes are TRBV5-6 and TRBJ1-1; D is unresolved. CDR1 and CDR2 (germline): SGHDT, YYEEEE. There are 14 residues in the CDR3. The ends were cut back, 1 base at V and 3 bases at J, with 10 bases in the middle. The DNA for the CDR3 is TGTGCCAGCAGCTTGCGGCGGGCCTACACTGAAGCTTTCTTT. Translating gives CASSLRRAYTEAFF.

The chain recombines TRBV5-6 with TRBJ2-5, with unresolved D. Germline CDR1 is SGHDT and CDR2 is YYEEEE. This CDR3 has 14 residues. V shed 1 base and J shed 6 bases, with 13 bases lying between them. CDR3 loop: CASSLQKRSQTQYF. CDR3 nucleotide sequence: TGTGCCAGCAGCTTGCAGAAGAGGAGTCAGACCCAGTACTTC.

This chain uses TRBV15 with TRBJ1-4; 10 bases line up with TRBD1. The CDR3 consists of 18 residues. The germline CDR1 and CDR2 sequences are LNHNV and YYDKDF (reference sequence). Trimming removed 1 base from V and 7 bases from J; junction bases left unmatched: 12. CDR3 loop: CATSRAPGQGPASEKLFF. The CDR3 region has the DNA TGTGCCACCAGCAGAGCCCCGGGACAGGGGCCGGCGAGTGAAAAACTGTTTTTT. Drawing the rest from reference TRBV15 and TRBJ1-4, the complete variable domain is DAMVIQNPRYQVTQFGKPVTLSCSQTLNHNVMYWYQQKSSQAPKLLFHYYDKDFNNEADTPDNFQSRRPNTSFCFLDIRSPGLGDTAMYLCATSRAPGQGPASEKLFFGSGTQLSVL.

This clone was seen a handful of times. The CDR3 DNA reads TGTGCCAGCAGCCAGGGACAGGGACTAGGTGGCTACACCTTC. Translation gives CASSQGQGLGGYTF. This sequence joins TRBV5-4 and TRBJ1-2; 9 bases are shared with TRBD1. V lost 4 bases and J lost 7; bases outside the gene matches: 8. The CDR3 is made up of 14 amino acids. In germline, CDR1 is SGHNT, CDR2 YYREEE (reference sequence). The entire variable domain, with the rest obtained from reference TRBV5-4 and TRBJ1-2, is as follows: ETGVTQSPTHLIKTRGQQVTLRCSSQSGHNTVSWYQQALGQGPQFIFQYYREEENGRGNFPPRFSGLQFPNYSSELNVNALELDDSALYLCASSQGQGLGGYTFGSGTRLTVV.

The chain recombines TRBV27 with TRBJ1-1, with TRBD1 as a possible D gene (6 bases). Germline CDR1 reads MNHEY; CDR2 reads SMNVEV (reference sequence). Deletions cut 2 bases from V and 4 bases from J, with 14 bases between. CDR3 length: 15 amino acids. CDR3 nucleotide sequence: TGTGCCAGCAGTTTACGCCTCCGGGACACCACTGAAGCTTTCTTT. This codes for CASSLRLRDTTEAFF.

This chain links TRBV6-4 with TRBJ1-1; 7 bases map to TRBD1. Germline V lookup: CDR1 MRHNA, CDR2 SNTAGT. V shed 2 bases and J 8 bases; nucleotides not matched to a gene: 5. The CDR3 is 13 residues long. The CDR3 nucleotides are TGTGCCAGCAGTGACACGGCAGGGGGGGAAGCTTTCTTT. This translates into CASSDTAGGEAFF.

The CDR3 loop is CASSKGSGGYQETQYF. DNA for the CDR3: TGTGCCAGCAGCAAGGGTAGCGGGGGGTACCAAGAGACCCAGTACTTC. The chain links TRBV11-3 to TRBJ2-5; the match to TRBD2 covers 10 bases. The CDR3 is made up of 16 amino acids. The germline CDR1 and CDR2 sequences are SGHNT and YENEEA. The ends lost 5 bases at V and 0 bases at J; junction bases unmatched: 6.

The chain carries TRBV7-6 and TRBJ1-1, with D perhaps TRBD1 (6 bases). This CDR3 comprises 14 residues. Trimming stripped 3 bases from V and 0 bases from J, with 8 bases between. In germline, CDR1 is SGHVS, CDR2 FNYEAQ. The CDR3 nucleotides read TGTGCCAGCAGCTTCGGACAGATGAACACTGAAGCTTTCTTT. It is translated as CASSFGQMNTEAFF.

The CDR3 coding sequence is TGTGCCAGCAGTTGGGACATTAACACTGAAGCTTTCTTT. It specifies CASSWDINTEAFF. This sequence joins TRBV6-5 and TRBJ1-1; D is possibly TRBD1 (6 bases). Germline V gene sequence: CDR1 MNHEY, CDR2 SVGAGI. This CDR3 is 13 amino acids long. Trimming took 4 bases from V and 2 from J, leaving 8 bases between them.

Only one count was recorded for this clone. The chain uses TRBV5-6 and TRBJ2-3, with D hard to call. CDR3 length: 11 residues. The germline V and J ends were trimmed by 2 bases and 6 bases, with 4 bases remaining between them. CDR1 and CDR2 (germline): SGHDT, YYEEEE. The CDR3 sequence: CASSFLDTQYF. DNA for the CDR3: TGTGCCAGCAGCTTTCTTGATACGCAGTATTTT.